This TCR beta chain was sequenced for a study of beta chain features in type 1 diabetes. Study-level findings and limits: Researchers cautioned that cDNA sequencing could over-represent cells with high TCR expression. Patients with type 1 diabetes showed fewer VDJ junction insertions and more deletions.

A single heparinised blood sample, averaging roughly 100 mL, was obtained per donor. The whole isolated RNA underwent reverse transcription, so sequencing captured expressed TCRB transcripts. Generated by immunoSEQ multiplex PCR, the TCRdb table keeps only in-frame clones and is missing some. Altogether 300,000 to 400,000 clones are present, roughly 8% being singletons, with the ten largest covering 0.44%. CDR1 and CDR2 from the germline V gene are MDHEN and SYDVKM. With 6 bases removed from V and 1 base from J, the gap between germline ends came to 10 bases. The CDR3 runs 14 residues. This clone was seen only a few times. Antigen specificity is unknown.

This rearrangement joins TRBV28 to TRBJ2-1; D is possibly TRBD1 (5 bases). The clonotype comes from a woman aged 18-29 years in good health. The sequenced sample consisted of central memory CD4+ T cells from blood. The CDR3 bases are TGTGCCAGCAGAGCACAGGAGTCCTACAATGAGCAGTTCTTC. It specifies CASRAQESYNEQFF.